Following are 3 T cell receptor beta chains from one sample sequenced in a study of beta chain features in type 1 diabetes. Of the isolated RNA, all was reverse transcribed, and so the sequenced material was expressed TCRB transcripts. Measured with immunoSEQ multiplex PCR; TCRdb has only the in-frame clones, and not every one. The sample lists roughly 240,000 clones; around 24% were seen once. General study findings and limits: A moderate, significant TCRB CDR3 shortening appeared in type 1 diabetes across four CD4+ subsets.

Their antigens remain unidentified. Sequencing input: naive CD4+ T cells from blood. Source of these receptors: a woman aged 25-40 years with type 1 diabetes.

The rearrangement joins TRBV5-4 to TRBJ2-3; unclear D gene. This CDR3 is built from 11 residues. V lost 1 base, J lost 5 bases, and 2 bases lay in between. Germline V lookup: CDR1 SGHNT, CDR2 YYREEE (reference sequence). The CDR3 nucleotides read TGTGCCAGCAGCTTGCAAGATACGCAGTATTTT. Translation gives CASSLQDTQYF.

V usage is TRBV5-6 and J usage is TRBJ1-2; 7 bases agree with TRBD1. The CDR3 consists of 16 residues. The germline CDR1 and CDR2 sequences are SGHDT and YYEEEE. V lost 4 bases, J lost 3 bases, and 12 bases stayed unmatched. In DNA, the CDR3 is TGTGCCAGCAGCCGCCCGGGACAGCCTATCTACTATGGCTACACCTTC. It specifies CASSRPGQPIYYGYTF.

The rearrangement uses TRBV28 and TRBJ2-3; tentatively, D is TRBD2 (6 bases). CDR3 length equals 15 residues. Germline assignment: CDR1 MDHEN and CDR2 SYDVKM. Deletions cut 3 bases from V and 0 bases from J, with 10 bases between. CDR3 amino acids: CASSFGGISTDTQYF. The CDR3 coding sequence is TGTGCCAGCAGTTTTGGCGGGATTAGCACAGATACGCAGTATTTT.